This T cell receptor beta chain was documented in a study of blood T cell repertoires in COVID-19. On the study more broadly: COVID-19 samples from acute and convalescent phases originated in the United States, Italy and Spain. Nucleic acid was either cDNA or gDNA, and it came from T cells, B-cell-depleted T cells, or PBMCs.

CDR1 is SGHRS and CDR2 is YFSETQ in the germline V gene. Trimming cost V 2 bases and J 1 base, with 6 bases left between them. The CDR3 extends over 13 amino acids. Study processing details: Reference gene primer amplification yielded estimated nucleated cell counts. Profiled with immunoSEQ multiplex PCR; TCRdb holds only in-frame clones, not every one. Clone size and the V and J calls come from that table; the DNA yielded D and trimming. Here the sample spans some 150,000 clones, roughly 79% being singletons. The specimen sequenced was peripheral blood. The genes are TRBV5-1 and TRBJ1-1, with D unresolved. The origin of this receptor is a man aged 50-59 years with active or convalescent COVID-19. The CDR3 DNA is TGCGCCAGCAGCTTACAACAGAACACTGAAGCTTTCTTT. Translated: CASSLQQNTEAFF.